The sequence of this TCR beta chain was determined in a study of a mutant IDH1 vaccine in newly diagnosed glioma. Study details: Vaccine dosing followed radiotherapy by 4-6 weeks, or accompanied temozolomide cycles.

Clones were read by immunoSEQ multiplex PCR, and TCRdb kept only the in-frame ones, dropping some. The profile shows some 31,000 clones, approximately 84% of them singletons. Study conclusions and caveats: The occurrence of vaccine-induced immune responses was seen in around 94% of patients.

Notes on this clone: Its cognate antigen is unknown.

V lost 0 bases and J lost 4, with 13 bases in between. The CDR3 length is 14 residues. Per the germline V gene, CDR1 is SQVTM and CDR2 is ANQGSEA. Time point reported: week 47, end of study. Vaccinated patients received 300 ug of mutant IDH1 20-mer peptide per dose, with topical imiquimod. Vaccination of patients was performed eight times, in weeks 1, 3, 5, 7, 11, 15, 19 and 23. The clonotype comes from a man aged 25-45 years with glioma. Sample: PBMCs, taken from a glioma patient whose treatment included an IDH1 peptide vaccine. The V gene is TRBV29-1, the J gene TRBJ2-7; tentative D call: TRBD2 (5 bases). CDR3 residues: CSVEEEAGSYEQYF. In DNA, the CDR3 is TGCAGCGTTGAAGAAGAGGCTGGGAGTTACGAGCAGTACTTC.